The present entry profiles one TCR beta chain with its context. No antigen is known for it. No base quality information exists; no much larger clone differs at one position. The library came from the immunoSEQ multiplex PCR assay. For most patients, genomic DNA was isolated with the Qiagen DNeasy Blood and Tissue Kit and sent frozen to Adaptive Biotechnologies for TCR sequencing. For most patients, genomic DNA was subjected to high-throughput TCR-beta CDR3 sequencing by Adaptive Biotechnologies. Turning to the authors' computational methods: Adaptive's ImmunoSEQ software was the source of the TCR sequencing data for over 15 patients, while three other patients were processed with MiXCR and VDJtools. To correct CD4 versus CD8 sorting errors, any sequence found in both subsets at a frequency ratio below 5:1 was removed. CDR3 nucleotide sequences shared between donor and recipient were removed because their origin could not be assigned. Alloreactive clones required at least 2-fold expansion over unstimulated cells and minimum CFSE-low frequency of 0.002% (template counts) or 0.001% (read counts). Mappable clones were those detected in sequenced pre-transplant spleen, lymph node, or MLR CFSE-low populations of the donor or recipient. Cumulative frequency of alloreactive clones was calculated as a percentage of all sequences weighted by copy number. The table was pulled from immuneACCESS by TCRdb, which kept in-frame rearrangements only. Such tables lose some clones; where checked, under half of the loss comes from unresolved V genes, and the rest has no known cause. V, J and clone size derive from that table, while D and trimming were established from the DNA sequence. The sample table shows around 110,000 clones, and 85% to 95% are seen once. The ten largest clones capture 0.9% to 1.5% of the sample.

This sample was taken from a study of graft-versus-host responses after intestinal transplantation (dated by TCRdb to the early 2020s). Context from the whole study: Recipients received multivisceral, liver-intestinal, or isolated intestinal transplants. Rather than going through the commercial service, samples from a few later patients were sequenced in-house on an Illumina MiSeq and processed with MiXCR. Donor T cell macrochimerism was defined as a peak of at least 4% donor T cells among recipient peripheral blood mononuclear cells. The cohort enrolled 20 to 30 intestinal transplant recipients, one of whom was a retransplant, and a few patients without pretransplant specimens were excluded. To identify alloreactive clones, pre-transplant mixed lymphocyte reaction products were sequenced and then compared with unstimulated pre-transplant donor and recipient T cells. Anti-thymocyte globulin induction was given to all recipients, followed by maintenance tacrolimus and steroids for approximately 3 years. Graft-versus-host and host-versus-graft alloreactive T cell clones were tracked in the graft, circulation and bone marrow after intestinal transplantation using bulk TCR-beta CDR3 sequencing. The study at large found these results: Early after transplant, declines in HvG clones were associated with peak levels of circulating GvH clones. In patients with donor T cell macrochimerism, the allografts had high GvH to HvG T cell clonal ratios. GvH clones were found in recipient bone marrow, and some of the GvH clones appeared earlier in ileal mucosa or blood, which is consistent with an intestinal mucosal origin. The relatively low number and heterogeneity of intestinal transplant patients limited the conclusions.

The junction carries 12 bases between V and J, which are trimmed by 6 bases and 1 base respectively. Based on the germline V gene, the CDR1 and CDR2 sequences are SNHLY and FYNNEI. Reading from cysteine to phenylalanine, the CDR3 counts 14 amino acids. Of the read, only the CDR3 DNA is kept; its 42 bases are in frame from base 1. Per the publication, the time point label means: cells obtained before transplantation from donor or recipient. CD3+CD4+ and CD3+CD8+ populations were FACS-sorted from unstimulated pre-transplant donor and recipient cells taken from spleen or lymph nodes. The rearrangement joined TRBV2 to TRBJ2-5; there is no confident call for the D gene. This TCR derives from a human donor who was the organ donor for an intestinal transplant. Sequenced material: unstimulated CD8+ T cells sorted from spleen or lymph node cells, taken before transplant. The CDR3 corresponds to CASSLKVIQETQYF. The DNA is TGTGCCAGCAGCCTTAAGGTCATCCAAGAGACCCAGTACTTC.